The 4 T cell receptor beta chains below come from one sample, sequenced in a study of blood T cell repertoires in COVID-19. Data came from immunoSEQ multiplex PCR; TCRdb stores just in-frame clones and leaves some out. Of 95,000 to 100,000 clones in the sample, approximately 90% were seen once. The specimen was peripheral blood. These receptors all stem from a human donor with COVID-19, enrolled during active disease. The donor label of this sample is uncertain.

V and J are TRBV5-4 and TRBJ2-3, with D tentatively TRBD1 (5 bases). The CDR3 covers 14 residues. Trimming removed 0 bases from V and 2 bases from J, with 7 bases in between. CDR1 and CDR2 (germline): SGHNT, YYREEE (reference sequence). Here the CDR3 DNA reads TGTGCCAGCAGCTTGGGACAGATCACAGATACGCAGTATTTT. It yields the protein CASSLGQITDTQYF.

The rearrangement uses TRBV3-1 (or the pseudogene TRBV3-2) and TRBJ2-3; the D is unclear. CDR1 LGHDT and CDR2 YNNKEL come from the germline V gene (reference sequence). The CDR3 runs 12 residues. The ends were cut back, 3 bases at V and 7 bases at J, with 8 bases in the middle. The CDR3 DNA is TGTGCCAGCAGCCAGGGCTATTATACGCAGTATTTT. Its protein is CASSQGYYTQYF.

The chain couples TRBV4-1 to TRBJ1-2; possibly TRBD1 for D (6 bases). Germline V gene data show CDR1 as MGHRA and CDR2 as YSYEKL. V dropped 3 bases and J dropped 6 bases, with 8 bases sitting between them. The CDR3 sequence is 12 residues long. CDR3 region: CASSQDSHGYTF. In nucleotides, the CDR3 is TGCGCCAGCAGCCAGGACAGCCATGGCTACACCTTC.

The V and J genes are TRBV7-9 and TRBJ2-2; 10 nucleotides line up with TRBD1. V was clipped by 5 bases and J by 5 bases; unmatched bases: 5. CDR3 length: 15 residues. CDR1 is SEHNR and CDR2 is FQNEAQ in the germline V gene (reference sequence). The CDR3 bases are TGTGCCAGCAGCCAAGGGACAGGGGAGACCGGGGAGCTGTTTTTT. It translates to CASSQGTGETGELFF.